This T cell receptor beta chain was documented in a study of blood T cell repertoires in COVID-19. The ends lost 3 bases at V and 4 bases at J; junction bases unmatched: 8. CDR3 length: 15 amino acids. Germline-derived CDR1 and CDR2 are DFQATT and SNEGSKA (reference sequence). Repertoires were generated with immunoSEQ multiplex PCR, while TCRdb's copy carries only in-frame clones and drops some. This table has 200,000 to 250,000 clones, 82% appearing once. J is TRBJ1-4 and V is TRBV20-1; TRBD1 matches 7 bases. Sequencing input: peripheral blood. The sequence derives from a woman aged 65 to 85 with COVID-19, enrolled during active disease. CDR3 residues: CSASSGTALNEKLFF. The CDR3 DNA sequence: TGCAGTGCTAGTTCCGGGACAGCCCTTAATGAAAAACTGTTTTTT.